This T cell receptor (beta chain) was sequenced in a study of T cell responses to AZD1222 COVID-19 vaccine. Study context: Pooled in the analysis were second doses at about 4 or about 12 weeks.

With 2 bases removed from V and 4 bases from J, the gap between germline ends came to 15 bases. The CDR3 runs 16 residues. The germline V gene encodes CDR1 LGHNA and CDR2 YSLEER. A remark on this clone: The antigen is unknown.

Repertoires were generated with immunoSEQ multiplex PCR, while TCRdb's copy carries only in-frame clones and drops some. The repertoire holds 90,000 to 120,000 clones, around nine tenths seen once, with 22% in the top ten. Findings and caveats of the study: Repertoires were collected only later (after the peak T cell response had occurred). Among AZD1222 vaccinees, only five to seven were seropositive at baseline.

The sample here was peripheral blood, taken on day 0 of AZD1222 vaccination. The V and J genes are TRBV4-3 and TRBJ2-1; D tentatively reads TRBD1 or TRBD2 (6 bases each). The source is an adult in good health. The CDR3 protein is CASSQYPAGQYNEQFF. The DNA of the CDR3 is TGCGCCAGCAGCCAATACCCCGCGGGACAATACAATGAGCAGTTCTTC.